The 3 T cell receptor beta chains given below trace back to one sample, sequenced in a study of blood T cell repertoires in COVID-19. Using immunoSEQ multiplex PCR, the repertoire was profiled, and TCRdb retains in-frame clones only, with some absent. The sample lists fewer than 60,000 clones, 75% to 90% occurring once. Source material: peripheral blood. These receptors originate from a man in his 60s with acute or convalescent COVID-19.

The chain carries TRBV11-2 and TRBJ1-2, with D possibly TRBD1 on 5 matching bases. The CDR3 is made up of 16 amino acids. CDR1 is SGHAT, CDR2 FQNNGV, per germline. Trimming took 5 bases from V and 0 from J, leaving 16 bases between them. CDR3 in DNA: TGTGCCAGCAGCCCCGTTAGGGCAGGGACTAACTATGGCTACACCTTC. This gives the protein CASSPVRAGTNYGYTF.

The chain combines TRBV7-8 with TRBJ2-2; possible D gene TRBD2, 6 bases. In germline, CDR1 is SGHVS, CDR2 FQNEAQ. The CDR3 covers 18 residues. V dropped 4 bases and J dropped 1 base, with 19 bases sitting between them. The chain's CDR3 is CASSSRIWEARNTGELFF. CDR3 nucleotide sequence: TGTGCCAGCAGCTCGCGCATTTGGGAGGCAAGGAACACCGGGGAGCTGTTTTTT. Using reference TRBV7-8 and TRBJ2-2 for the parts outside the CDR3, the full variable domain is GAGVSQSPRYKVAKRGQDVALRCDPISGHVSLFWYQQALGQGPEFLTYFQNEAQLDKSGLPSDRFFAERPEGSVSTLKIQRTQQEDSAVYLCASSSRIWEARNTGELFFGEGSRLTVL.

The rearrangement links TRBV3-1 (or the pseudogene TRBV3-2) to TRBJ1-6; 7 nucleotides align to TRBD1. CDR1 is LGHDT and CDR2 is YNNKEL in the germline V gene (reference sequence). The CDR3 is made up of 14 amino acids. The V gene end was trimmed by 4 bases and the J gene end by 7 bases; junction bases not matched to a gene: 4. CDR3 amino acids: CASSPGQWNSPLHF. The CDR3 nucleotides are TGTGCCAGCAGCCCGGGACAGTGGAATTCACCCCTCCACTTT.